Listed below are T cell receptor beta chains from one sample, sequenced in a study of blood T cell repertoires in COVID-19. The assay was immunoSEQ multiplex PCR, and TCRdb's table has in-frame clones only and misses some. Found here are roughly 250,000 clones, about 90% of them singletons; the top ten hold roughly 3.7%. Sequencing was done on a sample of peripheral blood. Receptors originate from a woman aged 40-49 years with acute or convalescent COVID-19. Each CDR3 is given without its conserved first and last residue. The order of the fields is V gene, D gene, J gene, CDR3 protein. A D gene is named only where the DNA matches it firmly.

TRBV7-2	TRBD2	TRBJ2-5	ASSLGRPSGGQETQY
TRBV9	TRBD1	TRBJ2-2	ASSVAGTGGAGELF
TRBV2	TRBD1	TRBJ2-2	ASSWDRGTHGELF
TRBV5-1	-	TRBJ1-4	ASSLVGGQNEKLF
TRBV3-1/TRBV3-2	TRBD1	TRBJ1-1	ASSQSEGAWAF
TRBV5-1	-	TRBJ1-4	ASSRDWEREKLF
TRBV11-2	-	TRBJ1-5	ASSWTSSNQPQH
TRBV13	-	TRBJ1-1	ASSRGHPGNTEAF
TRBV30	-	TRBJ2-5	AWSVRSRGETQY
TRBV18	-	TRBJ1-6	ASSPGDLSEVLH
TRBV18	-	TRBJ2-5	ASSPSGPGETQY